This TCR beta chain was captured in a study of shared clonotypes between healthy human individuals. Each of the donors was a healthy adult who was HIV-negative and had not had a recent acute infection or vaccination. Memory CD4+ cells were the fraction left after CD45RA+ naive selection. For this clone: What it binds is unknown.

Findings and caveats of the study: Memory subsets had estimated richness that was generally smaller than that of naive subsets.

TCRdb's table, derived via immunoSEQ multiplex PCR, lists solely in-frame clones and lacks some. Of over a million clones in the sample, around 97% are singletons; the top ten hold over 1%. Germline CDR1 and CDR2: SGHRS and YFSETQ. The CDR3 has 18 amino acids. V gave up 1 base and J gave up 4 bases; unmatched junction bases: 13. The gene calls are TRBV5-1 and TRBJ2-7, with 11 bases lining up with TRBD2. The sample taken for sequencing was naive CD4+ T cells sorted from blood. As to subset: CD45RA+ positively selected. The source is a man aged 25-45 years in good health. CDR3: CASSLIPFTSGSIYEQYF. The CDR3 DNA sequence: TGCGCCAGCAGCTTGATTCCATTTACTAGCGGGAGTATTTACGAGCAGTACTTC. Drawing the rest from reference TRBV5-1 and TRBJ2-7, the complete variable domain is KAGVTQTPRYLIKTRGQQVTLSCSPISGHRSVSWYQQTPGQGLQFLFEYFSETQRNKGNFPGRFSGRQFSNSRSEMNVSTLELGDSALYLCASSLIPFTSGSIYEQYFGPGTRLTVT.